A selection of T cell receptor beta chains follows, all from one sample in a study of blood T cell repertoires in COVID-19. Sequenced by immunoSEQ multiplex PCR; TCRdb stores in-frame clones only, minus some. Of about 230,000 clones in the sample, roughly 83% were seen once. Source material: peripheral blood. All receptors come from a woman aged 45-59 years with acute or convalescent COVID-19. Each CDR3 is given with its conserved first and last residue. Fields, in order: J gene, clone size, D gene, V gene, CDR3 length, CDR3 protein, CDR3 DNA. D genes are given only for firm matches. The size entry is marked missing in some rows and otherwise reads once, few, many or a size class.

j_gene: TRBJ1-2
abundance: .
d_gene: .
v_gene: TRBV12-3/TRBV12-4
len: 13
CDR3aa: CASIQGVDYGYTF
CDR3nt: TGTGCCAGCATCCAAGGGGTGGACTATGGCTACACCTTC

j_gene: TRBJ1-6
abundance: .
d_gene: .
v_gene: TRBV28
len: 16
CDR3aa: CASRKRQSSYNSPLHF
CDR3nt: TGTGCCAGCAGGAAGAGACAGAGCTCCTATAATTCACCCCTCCACTTT

j_gene: TRBJ2-4
abundance: .
d_gene: .
v_gene: TRBV5-1
len: 16
CDR3aa: CASSVRPGSPGDIQYF
CDR3nt: TGCGCCAGCAGCGTGAGGCCCGGGTCCCCGGGGGACATTCAGTACTTC

j_gene: TRBJ2-1
abundance: .
d_gene: .
v_gene: TRBV2
len: 14
CDR3aa: CASKPGISYNEQFF
CDR3nt: TGTGCCAGCAAGCCCGGGATCTCCTACAATGAGCAGTTCTTC

j_gene: TRBJ2-2
abundance: .
d_gene: TRBD1
v_gene: TRBV6-1
len: 14
CDR3aa: CASSELQGVGELFF
CDR3nt: TGTGCCAGCAGTGAACTACAGGGGGTCGGGGAGCTGTTTTTT

j_gene: TRBJ2-1
abundance: .
d_gene: .
v_gene: TRBV19
len: 13
CDR3aa: CASSPGTPLPQFF
CDR3nt: TGTGCCAGTAGTCCCGGGACTCCCTTACCCCAGTTCTTC

j_gene: TRBJ1-2
abundance: .
d_gene: .
v_gene: TRBV7-8
len: 14
CDR3aa: CASSLDVGAYGYTF
CDR3nt: TGTGCCAGCAGCTTAGATGTCGGAGCCTATGGCTACACCTTC

j_gene: TRBJ2-5
abundance: .
d_gene: TRBD1
v_gene: TRBV13
len: 16
CDR3aa: CASSRTGAHLGETQYF
CDR3nt: TGTGCCAGCAGCCGTACAGGGGCCCACTTGGGTGAGACCCAGTACTTC

j_gene: TRBJ2-1
abundance: .
d_gene: TRBD1
v_gene: TRBV11-2
len: 15
CDR3aa: CASSGPGQGRNEQFF
CDR3nt: TGTGCCAGCAGCGGACCGGGACAGGGAAGGAATGAGCAGTTCTTC

j_gene: TRBJ1-2
abundance: .
d_gene: .
v_gene: TRBV5-6
len: 13
CDR3aa: CASSLGQGEGYTF
CDR3nt: TGTGCCAGCAGCTTGGGGCAAGGGGAAGGCTACACCTTC

j_gene: TRBJ2-7
abundance: .
d_gene: TRBD2
v_gene: TRBV11-3
len: 15
CDR3aa: CASSPRLAGRYEQYF
CDR3nt: TGTGCCAGCAGCCCGCGACTAGCGGGGCGTTACGAGCAGTACTTC

j_gene: TRBJ1-2
abundance: once
d_gene: .
v_gene: TRBV28
len: 12
CDR3aa: CASSYRGYGYTF
CDR3nt: TGTGCCAGCAGTTATCGGGGGTATGGCTACACCTTC

j_gene: TRBJ2-7
abundance: .
d_gene: .
v_gene: TRBV19
len: 13
CDR3aa: CASSARDTYEQYF
CDR3nt: TGTGCCAGTAGTGCCCGGGACACCTACGAGCAGTACTTC

j_gene: TRBJ2-3
abundance: few
d_gene: TRBD2
v_gene: TRBV20-1
len: 16
CDR3aa: CSASHWTSGVTDTQYF
CDR3nt: TGCAGTGCTAGTCATTGGACTAGCGGGGTCACAGATACGCAGTATTTT

j_gene: TRBJ2-3
abundance: once
d_gene: .
v_gene: TRBV30
len: 13
CDR3aa: CAWSVGGKDTQYF
CDR3nt: TGTGCCTGGAGTGTGGGCGGGAAAGATACGCAGTATTTT

j_gene: TRBJ1-2
abundance: .
d_gene: TRBD1
v_gene: TRBV4-1
len: 13
CDR3aa: CASSQGTGYGYTF
CDR3nt: TGCGCCAGCAGCCAAGGGACAGGGTATGGCTACACCTTC

j_gene: TRBJ1-2
abundance: .
d_gene: TRBD1
v_gene: TRBV11-2
len: 13
CDR3aa: CASSPGTGLGYTF
CDR3nt: TGTGCCAGCAGCCCGGGGACAGGGCTTGGCTACACCTTC

j_gene: TRBJ2-5
abundance: once
d_gene: .
v_gene: TRBV19
len: 15
CDR3aa: CASSMMESSQETQYF
CDR3nt: TGTGCCAGTAGTATGATGGAGTCTTCACAAGAGACCCAGTACTTC

j_gene: TRBJ1-6
abundance: .
d_gene: .
v_gene: TRBV4-2
len: 15
CDR3aa: CASSQVAVGGSPLHF
CDR3nt: TGTGCCAGCAGCCAAGTAGCAGTGGGGGGTTCACCCCTCCACTTT

j_gene: TRBJ2-1
abundance: .
d_gene: TRBD2
v_gene: TRBV29-1
len: 15
CDR3aa: CSVAIGLAGFFEQFF
CDR3nt: TGCAGCGTCGCCATTGGACTAGCGGGATTTTTTGAGCAGTTCTTC

j_gene: TRBJ1-1
abundance: .
d_gene: TRBD1
v_gene: TRBV30
len: 14
CDR3aa: CAWNRGTVNTEAFF
CDR3nt: TGTGCCTGGAATCGCGGGACAGTGAACACTGAAGCTTTCTTT

j_gene: TRBJ1-5
abundance: few
d_gene: TRBD1
v_gene: TRBV20-1
len: 15
CDR3aa: CSASSDGQGGQPQHF
CDR3nt: TGCAGTGCTAGTAGCGACGGACAGGGAGGTCAGCCCCAGCATTTT